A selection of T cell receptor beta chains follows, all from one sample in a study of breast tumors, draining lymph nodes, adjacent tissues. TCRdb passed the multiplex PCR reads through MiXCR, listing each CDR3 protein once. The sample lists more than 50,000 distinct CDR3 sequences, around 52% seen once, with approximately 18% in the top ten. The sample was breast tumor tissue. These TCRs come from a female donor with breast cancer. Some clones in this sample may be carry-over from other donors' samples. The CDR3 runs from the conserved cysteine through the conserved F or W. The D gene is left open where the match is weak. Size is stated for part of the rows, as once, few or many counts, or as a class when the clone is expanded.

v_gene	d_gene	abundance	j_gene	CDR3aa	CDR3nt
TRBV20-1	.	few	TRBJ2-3	CSARVSTDTPYF	TGCAGTGCTCGGGTAAGCACAGATACGCCGTATTTT
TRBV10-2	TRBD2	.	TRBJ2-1	CTSGWSGLGDEQFF	TGCACCAGCGGCTGGTCGGGACTAGGGGATGAGCAGTTCTTC
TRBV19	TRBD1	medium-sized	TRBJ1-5	CASSYQGQGPNQPQHF	TGTGCCAGTAGTTACCAGGGACAGGGCCCCAATCAGCCCCAGCATTTT
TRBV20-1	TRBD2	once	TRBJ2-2	CSARGDTGGPGELFF	TGCAGTGCTAGAGGTGACACGGGAGGGCCCGGGGAGCTGTTTTTT
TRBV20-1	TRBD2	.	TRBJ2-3	CSALAGGPGTDTQYF	TGCAGTGCTTTAGCGGGAGGGCCGGGAACAGATACGCAGTATTTT
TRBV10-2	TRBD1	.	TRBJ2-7	CASSVSRTGLYEQYF	TGCGCCAGCAGTGTGTCCAGGACAGGGCTCTACGAGCAGTACTTC
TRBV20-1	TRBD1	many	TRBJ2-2	CSARDPGGGTRAGELFF	TGCAGTGCTAGAGACCCAGGGGGCGGAACACGGGCCGGGGAGCTGTTTTTT
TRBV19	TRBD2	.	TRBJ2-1	CALPGLASNEQFF	TGTGCCCTACCGGGACTAGCGTCCAATGAGCAGTTCTTC
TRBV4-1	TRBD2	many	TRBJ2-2	CASSQATAGARTGELFF	TGCGCCAGCAGCCAAGCTACAGCGGGAGCCCGCACCGGGGAGCTGTTTTTT
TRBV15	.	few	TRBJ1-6	CATSRDSVNSPLHF	TGTGCCACCAGCAGAGATTCCGTTAATTCGCCCCTCCACTTT
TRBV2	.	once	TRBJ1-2	CASSRDGDYGYTF	TGTGCCAGCAGCCGGGACGGCGACTATGGCTACACCTTC
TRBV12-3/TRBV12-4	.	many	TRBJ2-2	CASSSVSVNTGELFF	TGTGCCAGCAGTTCGGTGTCGGTGAACACCGGGGAGCTGTTTTTT
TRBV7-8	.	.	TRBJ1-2	CASSIRGDTQYFGPNYGYTF	.
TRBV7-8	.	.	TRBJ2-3	CASSRQSHTDTQYF	TGTGCCAGCAGCCGACAGAGCCACACAGATACGCAGTATTTT
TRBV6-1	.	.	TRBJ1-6	CASRDSSPLHF	TGTGCCAGCAGAGACAGTTCACCCCTCCACTTT
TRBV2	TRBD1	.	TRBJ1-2	CASRPDRDGYGYTF	TGTGCCAGCAGACCGGACAGGGACGGCTATGGCTACACCTTC
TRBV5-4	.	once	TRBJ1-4	CASSSQGPTNEKLFF	TGTGCCAGCAGCTCCCAAGGACCAACTAATGAAAAACTGTTTTTT
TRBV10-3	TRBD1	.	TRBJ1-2	CAISGTGGYGYTF	TGTGCCATCAGTGGGACAGGGGGCTATGGCTACACCTTC